One and the same sample provided the 19 T cell receptor beta chains below, sequenced in a study of radiotherapy plus CTLA-4 blockade in lung cancer. The repertoire was sequenced with immunoSEQ multiplex PCR; TCRdb's copy has only in-frame clones and lacks some. This table has tens of thousands of clones, 65% to 80% appearing once. The sample was peripheral blood, taken from a patient treated with radiotherapy plus ipilimumab. These receptor sequences come from a human donor with non-small cell lung cancer who had a partial response to radiotherapy plus ipilimumab.

The V call is TRBV7-8, the J call TRBJ1-1; D call uncertain. This CDR3 has 15 residues. Germline V CDR1 and CDR2: SGHVS, FQNEAQ. Trimming shortened V by 5 bases and J by 0 bases, and 13 bases separated the two germline ends. The CDR3 sequence is CASSPQRIMNTEAFF. The CDR3 DNA sequence: TGTGCCAGCAGCCCACAGAGAATCATGAACACTGAAGCTTTCTTT.

In DNA form, the CDR3 reads TGTGCCAGTAGTAGATCTAGCGGGGGCCGATACAATGAGCAGTTCTTC. It yields the protein CASSRSSGGRYNEQFF. The J gene is TRBJ2-1, the V gene TRBV19; TRBD2 matches 10 bases. Looked up from germline, CDR1 is LNHDA and CDR2 is SQIVND (reference sequence). The CDR3 runs 16 residues. With 4 bases clipped from V and 4 bases from J, the junction kept 7 bases outside the gene matches.

V is TRBV7-8 and J is TRBJ1-1, with 10 bases fitting TRBD1. Germline CDR1 SGHVS, CDR2 FQNEAQ. The trim removed 4 bases at V and 1 base at J, leaving 3 bases unmatched. The CDR3 sequence is 15 residues long. In DNA, the CDR3 is TGTGCCAGCAGCTGGCGACAGGGGGCGAACACTGAAGCTTTCTTT. Protein: CASSWRQGANTEAFF.

This clone has more than one count but fewer than ten. The V gene is TRBV7-6, the J gene TRBJ1-1; TRBD1 agrees at 8 bases. With V trimmed by 5 bases and J by 1 base, 3 bases remained unmatched. In germline, CDR1 is SGHVS, CDR2 FNYEAQ. The CDR3 totals 14 residues. CDR3 sequence reads: CASSVGQGNTEAFF. For the CDR3, the DNA is TGTGCCAGCAGCGTAGGACAGGGGAACACTGAAGCTTTCTTT.

Here the CDR3 DNA reads TGTGCCTGTTACCAATTGGGGGGGTTGGGATTGAATGAAAAACTGTTTTTT. This sequence encodes CACYQLGGLGLNEKLFF. This chain uses TRBV30 with TRBJ1-4; the D gene is possibly TRBD1 (5 bases). V was shortened by 6 bases and J by 5 bases, with 25 bases between the two germline ends. This CDR3 has 17 residues. Germline CDR1 is GTSNPN and CDR2 is SVGIG (reference sequence).

V gene TRBV14 combines with J gene TRBJ2-2; TRBD1 aligns across 7 bases. Germline CDR1 reads SGHDN; CDR2 reads FVKESK. There are 14 residues in the CDR3. Unmatched junction bases numbered 5, after V lost 4 bases and J lost 6 bases. The CDR3 DNA reads TGTGCCAGCAGCCCGCTAACAGGGGCCGGGGAGCTGTTTTTT. Translation: CASSPLTGAGELFF.

This clone was observed a single time. The chain combines TRBV7-8 with TRBJ2-7; D is ambiguous. There are 11 residues in the CDR3. Germline CDR1 reads SGHVS; CDR2 reads FQNEAQ. Trimming removed 3 bases from V and 6 bases from J, with 6 bases in between. The CDR3 spells CASSLIGEQYF. CDR3 sequence (DNA): TGTGCCAGCAGCTTGATCGGCGAGCAGTACTTC.

This clone came up once. The chain uses TRBV19 and TRBJ1-2; 10 nucleotides align to TRBD1. There are 17 residues in the CDR3. J was trimmed by 5 bases and V by 5 bases; bases with no gene match: 14. Germline V gene sequence: CDR1 LNHDA, CDR2 SQIVND (reference sequence). This CDR3 is CASSARFRTGGKYGYTF. As DNA, the CDR3 is TGTGCCAGTAGTGCCAGATTTCGGACAGGGGGGAAATATGGCTACACCTTC.

The chain uses TRBV29-1 and TRBJ2-5; D perhaps matches TRBD2 (6 bases). The germline V gene encodes CDR1 SQVTM and CDR2 ANQGSEA. Trimming took 0 bases from V and 5 from J, leaving 10 bases between them. The CDR3 length is 13 residues. DNA for the CDR3: TGCAGCGTTGAAGATCTGGGAGGTGAGACCCAGTACTTC. It codes for CSVEDLGGETQYF.

CDR3 protein: CASSLVRGSNNEQFF. The CDR3 nucleotides are TGTGCCAGCAGCTTGGTGCGGGGGAGTAACAATGAGCAGTTCTTC. This chain uses TRBV5-4 with TRBJ2-1; 7 bases fit TRBD2. Germline V gene lookup returns CDR1 SGHNT and CDR2 YYREEE (reference sequence). Trimming took 0 bases from V and 5 from J; bases not matched to a gene: 5. The CDR3 covers 15 residues.

The chain combines TRBV6-6 with TRBJ1-5; D is perhaps TRBD1 (5 bases). Germline CDR1 and CDR2: MNHNY and SVGAGI (reference sequence). The CDR3 is 14 residues long. V shed 4 bases and J shed 6 bases, with 13 bases lying between them. For the CDR3, the DNA is TGTGCCAGCAGTTTTAGGGGCTCGGTTCAGCCCCAGCATTTT. Translated: CASSFRGSVQPQHF.

This clone was picked up a small number of times. The rearrangement uses TRBV28 and TRBJ1-2, with 12 bases aligning to TRBD1. The CDR3 length is 17 residues. Per the germline V gene, CDR1 is MDHEN and CDR2 is SYDVKM. V gave up 5 bases and J gave up 3 bases; unmatched junction bases: 10. The CDR3 spells CASSEIGTGGADYGYTF. The CDR3 coding sequence is TGTGCCAGCAGTGAGATTGGGACAGGGGGCGCAGACTATGGCTACACCTTC.

This clone was seen a few times. The CDR3 region has the DNA TGTGCCAGCAGCTCGAACTCGGCCGGGGACGAGCAGTACTTC. This sequence encodes CASSSNSAGDEQYF. This chain links TRBV11-2 with TRBJ2-7; possible D gene TRBD2, 5 bases. The CDR3 sequence is 14 residues long. Trimming pared 4 bases from V and 5 bases from J, leaving 15 bases between. Germline V gene sequence: CDR1 SGHAT, CDR2 FQNNGV. The full variable domain, completed using reference TRBV11-2 and TRBJ2-7, is EAGVAQSPRYKIIEKRQSVAFWCNPISGHATLYWYQQILGQGPKLLIQFQNNGVVDDSQLPKDRFSAERLKGVDSTLKIQPAKLEDSAVYLCASSSNSAGDEQYFGPGTRLTVT.

Concerning this clone: The junction and the germline gene differ at one end; a read error may be behind it. The CDR3: CASSWGGTYHF. CDR3 nucleotides: TGTGCCAGCAGCTGGGGAGGGACGTACCACTTC. The chain carries TRBV27 and TRBJ2-7; 7 bases are a match to TRBD2. Germline loops: CDR1 MNHEY, CDR2 SMNVEV (reference sequence). This CDR3 contains 11 residues.

About this clone itself: The junction shows a germline mismatch at one end, possibly a read error. The chain couples TRBV7-6 to TRBJ2-1; 10 positions agree with TRBD2. The CDR3 loop spans 16 amino acids. The germline V gene encodes CDR1 SGHVS and CDR2 FNYEAQ. As DNA, the CDR3 is TGTGTCAGCAGCTTACTGAGCGGGGGGGCTTACAATGAGCAGTTCTTC. It yields the protein CVSSLLSGGAYNEQFF.

Concerning this clone: This CDR3 is also generated by other DNA sequences in the sample. V and J are TRBV15 and TRBJ1-1; D unclear. Per the germline V gene, CDR1 is LNHNV and CDR2 is YYDKDF (reference sequence). V was cut by 9 bases and J by 0 bases, with 8 bases left in between. This CDR3 is 12 amino acids long. The CDR3 reads CATQRVNTEAFF. The CDR3 region has the DNA TGTGCCACGCAGAGGGTGAACACTGAAGCTTTCTTT.

This clone was recorded a few times. The genes are TRBV2 and TRBJ2-7; 8 nucleotides align to TRBD1. Germline V CDR1 and CDR2: SNHLY, FYNNEI. The J segment lost 3 bases and the V segment lost 1 base, leaving 5 bases of the junction unmatched. The CDR3 is made up of 15 amino acids. The CDR3 protein is CASSEVQGANYEQYF. In DNA, the CDR3 is TGTGCCAGCAGTGAAGTTCAGGGGGCGAACTACGAGCAGTACTTC.

V and J are TRBV15 and TRBJ2-6; a weak D match, TRBD2 (6 bases). This CDR3 has 17 amino acids. Trimming took off 1 base at V and 2 bases at J, with 12 bases between the two ends. From germline, CDR1 is LNHNV and CDR2 YYDKDF (reference sequence). The CDR3 coding sequence is TGTGCCACCAGCAGAGGACGTGGGGGGACTGGGGCCAACGTCCTGACTTTC. It translates to CATSRGRGGTGANVLTF.

This clone was seen a few times. The chain couples TRBV7-6 to TRBJ1-3; 7 bases align to TRBD1. The germline V gene encodes CDR1 SGHVS and CDR2 FNYEAQ. The CDR3 is made up of 16 amino acids. V shed 1 base and J 0 bases; nucleotides not matched to a gene: 3. Written as DNA, the CDR3 is TGTGCCAGCAGCTTAGGGACAGGACTCTCTGGAAACACCATATATTTT. Amino acid sequence: CASSLGTGLSGNTIYF.